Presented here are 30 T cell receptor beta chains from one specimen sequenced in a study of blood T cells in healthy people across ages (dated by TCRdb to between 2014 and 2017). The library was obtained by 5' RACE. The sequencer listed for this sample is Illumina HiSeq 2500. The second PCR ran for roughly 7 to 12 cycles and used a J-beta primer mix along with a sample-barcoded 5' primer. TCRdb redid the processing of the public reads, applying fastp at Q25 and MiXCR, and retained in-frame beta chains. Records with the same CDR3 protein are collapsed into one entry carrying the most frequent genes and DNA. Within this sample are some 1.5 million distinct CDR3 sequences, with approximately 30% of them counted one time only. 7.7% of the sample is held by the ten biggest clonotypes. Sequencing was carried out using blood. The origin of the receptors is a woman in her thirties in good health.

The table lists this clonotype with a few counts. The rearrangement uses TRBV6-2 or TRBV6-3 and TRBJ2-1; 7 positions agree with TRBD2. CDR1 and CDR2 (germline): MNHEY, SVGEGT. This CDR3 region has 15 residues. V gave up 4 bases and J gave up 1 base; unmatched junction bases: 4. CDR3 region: CASSFGAGSYNEQFF. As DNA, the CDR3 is TGTGCCAGCAGTTTCGGAGCGGGATCCTACAATGAGCAGTTCTTC.

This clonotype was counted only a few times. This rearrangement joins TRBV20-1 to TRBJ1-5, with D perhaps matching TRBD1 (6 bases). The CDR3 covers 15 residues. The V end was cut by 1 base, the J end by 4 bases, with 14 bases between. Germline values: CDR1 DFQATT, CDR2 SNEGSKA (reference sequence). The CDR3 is CSARGARGGNQPQHF. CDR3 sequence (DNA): TGCAGTGCTAGAGGTGCCAGGGGAGGTAATCAGCCCCAGCATTTT.

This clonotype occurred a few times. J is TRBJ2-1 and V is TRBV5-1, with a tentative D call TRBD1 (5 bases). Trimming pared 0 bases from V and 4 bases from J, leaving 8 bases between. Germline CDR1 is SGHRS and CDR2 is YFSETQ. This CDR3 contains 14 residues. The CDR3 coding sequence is TGCGCCAGCAGCTTGGACAGGAATTACAATGAGCAGTTCTTC. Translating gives CASSLDRNYNEQFF.

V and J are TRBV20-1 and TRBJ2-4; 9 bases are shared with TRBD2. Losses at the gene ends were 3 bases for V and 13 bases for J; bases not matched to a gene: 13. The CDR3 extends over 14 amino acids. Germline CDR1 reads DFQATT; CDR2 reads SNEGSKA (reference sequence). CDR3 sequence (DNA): TGCAGTGCTAGCGCGGGAGGGTACAACAATGAGCAGTACTTC. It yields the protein CSASAGGYNNEQYF.

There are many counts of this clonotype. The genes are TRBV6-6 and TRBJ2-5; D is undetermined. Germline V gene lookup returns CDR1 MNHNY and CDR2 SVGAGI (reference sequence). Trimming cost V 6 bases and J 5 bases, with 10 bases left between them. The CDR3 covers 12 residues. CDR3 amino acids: CASSWVRETQYF. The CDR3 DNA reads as TGTGCCAGCAGCTGGGTCCGGGAGACCCAGTACTTC.

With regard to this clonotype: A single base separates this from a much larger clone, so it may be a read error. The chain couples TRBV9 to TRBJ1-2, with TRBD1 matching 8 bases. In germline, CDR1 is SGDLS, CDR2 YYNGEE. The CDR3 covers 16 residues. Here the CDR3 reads CVSSVEGQGANYGYTF. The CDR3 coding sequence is TGTGTCAGCAGCGTAGAAGGACAGGGCGCTAACTATGGCTACACCTTC.

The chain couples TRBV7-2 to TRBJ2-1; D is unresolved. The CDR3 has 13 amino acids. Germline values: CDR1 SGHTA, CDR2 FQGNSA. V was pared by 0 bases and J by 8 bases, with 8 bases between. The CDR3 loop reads CASSLAVVDEQFF. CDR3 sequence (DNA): TGTGCCAGCAGCTTAGCGGTAGTCGATGAGCAGTTCTTC. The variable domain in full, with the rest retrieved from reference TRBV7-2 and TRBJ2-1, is GAGVSQSPSNKVTEKGKDVELRCDPISGHTALYWYRQSLGQGLEFLIYFQGNSAPDKSGLPSDRFSAERTGGSVSTLTIQRTQQEDSAVYLCASSLAVVDEQFFGPGTRLTVL.

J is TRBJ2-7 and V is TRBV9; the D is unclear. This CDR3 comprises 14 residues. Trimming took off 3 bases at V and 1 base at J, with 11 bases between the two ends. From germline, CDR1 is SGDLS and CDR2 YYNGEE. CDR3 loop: CASSGGPESYEQYF. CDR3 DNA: TGTGCCAGCAGCGGAGGTCCAGAATCCTACGAGCAGTACTTC.

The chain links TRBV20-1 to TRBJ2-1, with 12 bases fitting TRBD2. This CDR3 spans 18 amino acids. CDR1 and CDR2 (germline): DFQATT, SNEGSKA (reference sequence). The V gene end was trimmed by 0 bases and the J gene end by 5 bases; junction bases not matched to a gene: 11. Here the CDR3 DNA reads TGCAGTGCTAGAGATCGGCTAGCGGGGGGGCTTAGGAACAATGAGCAGTTCTTC. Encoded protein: CSARDRLAGGLRNNEQFF.

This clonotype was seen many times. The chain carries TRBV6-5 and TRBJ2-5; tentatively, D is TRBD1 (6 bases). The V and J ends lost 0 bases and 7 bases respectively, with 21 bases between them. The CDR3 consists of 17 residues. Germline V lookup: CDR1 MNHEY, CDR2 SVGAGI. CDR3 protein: CASSYSRDTPTRGTQYF. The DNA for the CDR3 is TGTGCCAGCAGTTACTCCAGGGACACCCCAACCCGAGGGACCCAGTACTTC.

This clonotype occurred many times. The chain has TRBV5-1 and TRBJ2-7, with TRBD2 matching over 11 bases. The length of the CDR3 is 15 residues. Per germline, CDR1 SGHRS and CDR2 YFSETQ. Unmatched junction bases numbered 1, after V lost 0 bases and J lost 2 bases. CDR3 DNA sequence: TGCGCCAGCAGCTTGGAACTAGCGGGGGCCTACGAGCAGTACTTC. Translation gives CASSLELAGAYEQYF.

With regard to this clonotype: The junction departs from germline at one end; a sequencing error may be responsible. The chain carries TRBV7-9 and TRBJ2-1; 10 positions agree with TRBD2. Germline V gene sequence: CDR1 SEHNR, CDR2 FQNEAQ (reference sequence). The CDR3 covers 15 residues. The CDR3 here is CTSSAGTSEENEQFF. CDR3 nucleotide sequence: TGTACCAGCAGCGCCGGGACTAGCGAAGAGAATGAGCAGTTCTTC.

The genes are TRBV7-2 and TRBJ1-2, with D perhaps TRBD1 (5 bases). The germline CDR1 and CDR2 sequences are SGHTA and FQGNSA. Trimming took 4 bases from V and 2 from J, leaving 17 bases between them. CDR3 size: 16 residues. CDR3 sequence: CASSSSLGGANYGYTF. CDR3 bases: TGTGCCAGCAGCTCATCTCTGGGGGGAGCCAACTATGGCTACACCTTC.

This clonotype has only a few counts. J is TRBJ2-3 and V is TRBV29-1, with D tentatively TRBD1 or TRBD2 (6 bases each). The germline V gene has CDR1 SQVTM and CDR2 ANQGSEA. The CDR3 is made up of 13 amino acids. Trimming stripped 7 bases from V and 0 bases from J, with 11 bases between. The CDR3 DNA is TGCAGCGGAATAGGGGGGAGCACAGATACGCAGTATTTT. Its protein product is CSGIGGSTDTQYF.

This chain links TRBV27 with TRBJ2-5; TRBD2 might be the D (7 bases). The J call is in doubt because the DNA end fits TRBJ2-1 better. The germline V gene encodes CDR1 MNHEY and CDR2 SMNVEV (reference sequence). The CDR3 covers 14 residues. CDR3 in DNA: TGTGCCAGCAGTTTATTGCGGGGGCAAGAGACCCAGTTCTTC. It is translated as CASSLLRGQETQFF.

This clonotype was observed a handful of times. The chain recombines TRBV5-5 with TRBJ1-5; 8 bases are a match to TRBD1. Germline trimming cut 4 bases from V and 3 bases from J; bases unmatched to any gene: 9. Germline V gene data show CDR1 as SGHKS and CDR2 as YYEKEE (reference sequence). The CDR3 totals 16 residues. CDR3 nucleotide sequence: TGTGCCAGCAGCCCATATACAGGGGGTAACAATCAGCCCCAGCATTTT. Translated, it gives CASSPYTGGNNQPQHF. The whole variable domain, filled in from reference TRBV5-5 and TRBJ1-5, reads DAGVTQSPTHLIKTRGQQVTLRCSPISGHKSVSWYQQVLGQGPQFIFQYYEKEERGRGNFPDRFSARQFPNYSSELNVNALLLGDSALYLCASSPYTGGNNQPQHFGDGTRLSIL.

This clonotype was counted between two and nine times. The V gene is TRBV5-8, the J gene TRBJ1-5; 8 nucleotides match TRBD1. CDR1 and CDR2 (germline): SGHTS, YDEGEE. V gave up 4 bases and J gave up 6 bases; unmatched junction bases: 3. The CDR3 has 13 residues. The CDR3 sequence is CASSKDRAQPQHF. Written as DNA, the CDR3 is TGTGCCAGCAGCAAGGACAGGGCTCAGCCCCAGCATTTT.

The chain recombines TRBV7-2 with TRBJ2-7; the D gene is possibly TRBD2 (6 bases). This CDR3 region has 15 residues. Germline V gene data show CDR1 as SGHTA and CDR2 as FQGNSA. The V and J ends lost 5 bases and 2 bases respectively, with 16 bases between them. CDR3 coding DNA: TGTGCCAGCAGCCTGCGGGTGGGGGGTCCCTACGAGCAGTACTTC. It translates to CASSLRVGGPYEQYF.

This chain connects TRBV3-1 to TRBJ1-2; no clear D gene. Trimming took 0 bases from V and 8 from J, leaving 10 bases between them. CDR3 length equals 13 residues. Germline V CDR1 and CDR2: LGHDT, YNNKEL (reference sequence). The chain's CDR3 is CASSQENLVGYTF. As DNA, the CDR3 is TGTGCCAGCAGCCAAGAAAATTTGGTCGGCTACACCTTC.

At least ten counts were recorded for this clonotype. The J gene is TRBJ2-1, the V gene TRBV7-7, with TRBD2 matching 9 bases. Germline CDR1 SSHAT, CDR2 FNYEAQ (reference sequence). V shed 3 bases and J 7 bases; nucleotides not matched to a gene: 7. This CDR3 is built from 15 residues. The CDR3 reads CASSLVAGASNEQFF. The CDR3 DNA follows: TGTGCCAGCAGCTTGGTAGCGGGAGCGTCGAATGAGCAGTTCTTC.

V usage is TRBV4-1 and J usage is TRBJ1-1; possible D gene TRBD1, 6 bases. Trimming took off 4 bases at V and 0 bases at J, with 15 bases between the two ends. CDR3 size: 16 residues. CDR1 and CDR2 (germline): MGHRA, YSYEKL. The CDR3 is CASSLLSGQMNTEAFF. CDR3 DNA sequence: TGCGCCAGCAGCCTTTTATCGGGACAAATGAACACTGAAGCTTTCTTT.

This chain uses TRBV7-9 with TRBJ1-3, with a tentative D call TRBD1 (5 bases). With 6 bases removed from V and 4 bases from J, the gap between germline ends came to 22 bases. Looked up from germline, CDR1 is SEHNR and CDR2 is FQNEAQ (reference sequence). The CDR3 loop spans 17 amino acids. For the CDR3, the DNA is TGTGCCAGCAGTTTTGTCGACCCCGGGACTACCGGAAACACCATATATTTT. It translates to CASSFVDPGTTGNTIYF.

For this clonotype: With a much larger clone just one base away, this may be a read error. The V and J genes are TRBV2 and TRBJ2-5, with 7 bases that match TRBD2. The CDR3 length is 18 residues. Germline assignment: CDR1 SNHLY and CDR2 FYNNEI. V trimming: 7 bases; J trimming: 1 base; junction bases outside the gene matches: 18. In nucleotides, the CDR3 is TGTGCCAGCACCCGATTAGGACTAGTGGGCACCTCCCAAGAGACCCAGTACTTC. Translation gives CASTRLGLVGTSQETQYF. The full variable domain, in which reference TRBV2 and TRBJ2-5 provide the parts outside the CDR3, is EPEVTQTPSHQVTQMGQEVILRCVPISNHLYFYWYRQILGQKVEFLVSFYNNEISEKSEIFDDQFSVERPDGSNFTLKIRSTKLEDSAMYFCASTRLGLVGTSQETQYFGPGTRLLVL.

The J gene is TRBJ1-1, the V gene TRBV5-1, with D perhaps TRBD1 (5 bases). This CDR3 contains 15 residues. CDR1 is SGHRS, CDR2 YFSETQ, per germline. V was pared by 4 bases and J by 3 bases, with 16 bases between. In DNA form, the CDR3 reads TGCGCCAGCAGCAGAAATGGGGGATGGGACACTGAAGCTTTCTTT. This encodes CASSRNGGWDTEAFF.

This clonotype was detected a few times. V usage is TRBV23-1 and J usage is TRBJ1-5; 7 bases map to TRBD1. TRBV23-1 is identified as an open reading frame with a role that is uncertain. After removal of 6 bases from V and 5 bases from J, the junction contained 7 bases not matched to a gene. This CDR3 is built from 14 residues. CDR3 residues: CASRYRGWDQPQHF. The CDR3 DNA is TGCGCCAGCAGATACAGGGGTTGGGATCAGCCCCAGCATTTT.

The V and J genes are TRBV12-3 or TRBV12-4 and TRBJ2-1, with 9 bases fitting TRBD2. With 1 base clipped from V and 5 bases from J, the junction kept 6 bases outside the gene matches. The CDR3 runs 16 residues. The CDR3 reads CASSLDSGTSNNEQFF. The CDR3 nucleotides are TGTGCCAGCAGTTTAGACTCCGGGACTAGCAACAATGAGCAGTTCTTC.

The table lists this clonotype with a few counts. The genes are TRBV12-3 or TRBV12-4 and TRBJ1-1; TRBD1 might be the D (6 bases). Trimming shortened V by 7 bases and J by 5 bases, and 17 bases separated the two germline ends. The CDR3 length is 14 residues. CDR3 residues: CASTRGGDRTEAFF. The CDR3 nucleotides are TGTGCCAGCACGCGGGGCGGCGACAGGACTGAAGCTTTCTTT.

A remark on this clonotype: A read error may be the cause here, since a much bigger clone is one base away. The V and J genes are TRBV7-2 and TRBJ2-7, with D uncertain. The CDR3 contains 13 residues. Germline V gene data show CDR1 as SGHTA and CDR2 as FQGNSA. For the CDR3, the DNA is TGTGCCAGCGGCTTATGGGATGGGTCGGAGCAGTACTTC. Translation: CASGLWDGSEQYF.

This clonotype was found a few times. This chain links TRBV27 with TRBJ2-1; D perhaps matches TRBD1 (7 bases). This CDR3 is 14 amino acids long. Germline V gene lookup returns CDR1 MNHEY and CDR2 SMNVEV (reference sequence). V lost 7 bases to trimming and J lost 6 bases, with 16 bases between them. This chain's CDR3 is CASNRRDSSNEQFF. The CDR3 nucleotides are TGTGCCAGCAACCGGCGGGACAGCAGCAATGAGCAGTTCTTC.

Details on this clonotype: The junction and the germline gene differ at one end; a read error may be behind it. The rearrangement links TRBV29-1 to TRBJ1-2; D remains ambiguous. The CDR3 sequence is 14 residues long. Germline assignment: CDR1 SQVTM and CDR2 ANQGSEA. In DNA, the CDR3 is TGCGGCGTCCCGAAGATAACCGAGGGCTATGGCTACACCTTC. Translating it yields CGVPKITEGYGYTF.